This entry describes one T cell receptor beta chain. The entry originates in a study of shared clonotypes between healthy human individuals. Germline trimming cut 0 bases from V and 6 bases from J; bases unmatched to any gene: 3. The CDR3 has 15 residues. Germline V lookup: CDR1 SGHRS, CDR2 YFSETQ. The assay was run at deep level. Profiling relied on immunoSEQ multiplex PCR, and the TCRdb table lists in-frame clones only, not all of them. The sample lists roughly 1,500,000 clones, 98% occurring once. Sequencing was carried out using naive CD4+ T cells sorted from blood. Subset: CD45RA+ positively selected. This sequence originates from a man younger than 45 in good health. The rearrangement joins TRBV5-1 to TRBJ1-4; 9 nucleotides line up with TRBD1. CDR3 DNA sequence: TGCGCCAGCAGCTTGGGGGACAGGGCGTATGAAAAACTGTTTTTT. Encoded protein: CASSLGDRAYEKLFF.